This record concerns one T cell receptor beta chain sequence. Its matching antigen is unknown. This sample stems from a study of T cell repertoires in cytomegalovirus infection. On the study more broadly: The study used recently identified HLA-C-restricted and well-studied HLA-B-restricted CMV epitopes. Public TCR beta signatures were indicative of both CMV infection and a matching HLA type. General study findings and limits: Pooled public TCR beta family frequency picked out CMV carriers with the relevant HLA. The ex vivo response showed dominance by HLA-C-restricted CMV-specific TCR beta clonotypes.

Each CDR3 protein gets one entry after TCRdb re-called the reads with MiXCR. The table includes some 350,000 distinct CDR3 sequences, just under 30% detected once. The CDR3 sequence is 16 residues long. After removal of 0 bases from V and 2 bases from J, the junction contained 5 bases not matched to a gene. Looked up from germline, CDR1 is SGHNT and CDR2 is YYREEE (reference sequence). The V call is TRBV5-4, the J call TRBJ2-1; 7 positions match TRBD2. This clonotype originated in a human donor in good health (CMV status not recorded). Some clones in this sample may be carry-over from other donors' samples. The sample consisted of cultured PBMCs, taken from culture after CMV antigen stimulation. The CDR3 region has the DNA TGTGCCAGCAGCTTGGGGGCTAGCGGAACCTACAATGAGCAGTTCTTC. Translation: CASSLGASGTYNEQFF.